One sample yielded the 13 T cell receptor beta chains listed below, sequenced in a study of blood T cell repertoires in COVID-19. Generated by immunoSEQ multiplex PCR, the TCRdb table keeps only in-frame clones and is missing some. The sample has about 190,000 clones, more than 85% seen once; the top ten hold approximately 1%. The sample consisted of peripheral blood. The source of these receptors is a man between 25 and 39 years old with acute or convalescent COVID-19.

The CDR3 DNA reads TGTGCCAGCAGCTTTACGTCCGCCGGCTCCTACGAGCAGTACTTC. It codes for CASSFTSAGSYEQYF. The rearrangement links TRBV7-8 to TRBJ2-7; no reliable D call. The germline V gene encodes CDR1 SGHVS and CDR2 FQNEAQ. Trimming took off 3 bases at V and 0 bases at J, with 12 bases between the two ends. This CDR3 region has 15 residues.

J is TRBJ1-4 and V is TRBV5-4; the match to TRBD1 covers 7 bases. This CDR3 comprises 15 residues. Germline CDR1 SGHNT, CDR2 YYREEE (reference sequence). With 4 bases clipped from V and 4 bases from J, the junction kept 7 bases outside the gene matches. This CDR3 is CASSRSGTDNEKLFF. In nucleotides, the CDR3 is TGTGCCAGCAGCCGAAGTGGGACAGATAATGAAAAACTGTTTTTT. Based on the CDR3 plus reference TRBV5-4 and TRBJ1-4, the full variable domain is ETGVTQSPTHLIKTRGQQVTLRCSSQSGHNTVSWYQQALGQGPQFIFQYYREEENGRGNFPPRFSGLQFPNYSSELNVNALELDDSALYLCASSRSGTDNEKLFFGSGTQLSVL.

Only a few counts were recorded for this clone. The V gene is TRBV9, the J gene TRBJ1-3; 9 positions agree with TRBD1. The CDR3 spans 17 residues. Per the germline V gene, CDR1 is SGDLS and CDR2 is YYNGEE. V gave up 1 base and J gave up 4 bases; unmatched junction bases: 9. CDR3 nucleotide sequence: TGTGCCAGCAGCGTACTCCCGGGACAGGGCGTAGGAAACACCATATATTTT. Encoded protein: CASSVLPGQGVGNTIYF.

The table lists this clone with a count of one. This chain uses TRBV30 with TRBJ1-5; 8 bases match TRBD1. From germline, CDR1 is GTSNPN and CDR2 SVGIG (reference sequence). Losses at the gene ends were 2 bases for V and 9 bases for J; bases not matched to a gene: 9. The CDR3 loop spans 14 amino acids. The CDR3 DNA reads as TGTGCCTGGAGTATACGCAACAGGGGGATGCCCCAGCATTTT. It specifies CAWSIRNRGMPQHF.

The chain has TRBV20-1 and TRBJ1-1; no clear D gene. CDR1 is DFQATT, CDR2 SNEGSKA, per germline (reference sequence). This CDR3 spans 14 amino acids. Trimming stripped 3 bases from V and 1 base from J, with 12 bases between. CDR3 protein: CSASRGSWNTEAFF. The DNA for the CDR3 is TGCAGTGCTAGTCGGGGTAGTTGGAACACTGAAGCTTTCTTT.

The rearrangement uses TRBV2 and TRBJ1-2; the match to TRBD1 covers 7 bases. With V trimmed by 8 bases and J by 4 bases, 7 bases remained unmatched. CDR3 length: 13 residues. Germline CDR1 SNHLY, CDR2 FYNNEI. This CDR3 reads CASRGDSGYGYTF. In nucleotides, the CDR3 is TGTGCCAGCCGAGGGGACAGCGGCTATGGCTACACCTTC.

V gene TRBV6-1 combines with J gene TRBJ1-6; TRBD1 is a possible D gene (5 bases). V gave up 3 bases and J gave up 1 base, with 7 bases separating them. Germline V gene lookup returns CDR1 MNHNS and CDR2 SASEGT. This CDR3 region has 15 residues. The CDR3 sequence: CASSDRASYNSPLHF. CDR3 bases: TGTGCCAGCAGTGACAGGGCGTCCTATAATTCACCCCTCCACTTT.

This rearrangement joins TRBV9 to TRBJ1-3; TRBD1 might be the D (5 bases). The CDR3 spans 13 residues. Between the trimmed V and J ends, which lost 3 bases and 5 bases, there was a span of 9 bases. CDR1 and CDR2 (germline): SGDLS, YYNGEE. The CDR3 spells CASSADNRNTIYF. DNA for the CDR3: TGTGCCAGCAGCGCGGACAATAGAAACACCATATATTTT.

V usage is TRBV30 and J usage is TRBJ1-3; D is uncertain. The germline CDR1 and CDR2 sequences are GTSNPN and SVGIG (reference sequence). V dropped 0 bases and J dropped 1 base, with 4 bases sitting between them. CDR3 length: 13 amino acids. In DNA form, the CDR3 reads TGTGCCTGGAGTGTAACATCTGGAAACACCATATATTTT. This codes for CAWSVTSGNTIYF.

This clone was seen once. The rearrangement links TRBV29-1 to TRBJ1-1, with 8 bases matching TRBD1. J gave up 5 bases and V 6 bases, and 11 bases lay outside the gene matches. Per germline, CDR1 SQVTM and CDR2 ANQGSEA. The CDR3 spans 14 residues. The CDR3 region is CSVKWTGIGTEAFF. The CDR3 coding sequence is TGCAGCGTGAAGTGGACAGGGATTGGGACTGAAGCTTTCTTT.

The CDR3 is CASRRQSGTENTEAFF. The CDR3 region has the DNA TGCGCCAGCAGACGCCAGTCCGGGACAGAGAACACTGAAGCTTTCTTT. The V gene is TRBV10-2, the J gene TRBJ1-1; 7 nucleotides match TRBD1. The V segment lost 6 bases and the J segment 1 base; nucleotides outside the gene matches: 11. This CDR3 has 16 amino acids. Germline CDR1 WSHSY, CDR2 SAAADI.

Comment on this clone: An end of the junction differs from the germline gene, which may be a read error. This chain connects TRBV6-5 to TRBJ2-2; D is unclear. Germline V gene data show CDR1 as MNHEY and CDR2 as SVGAGI. This CDR3 region has 15 residues. The CDR3 sequence is CASSDSRKGTGELFF. CDR3 nucleotides: TGTGCCAGCAGTGACTCCAGGAAAGGCACCGGGGAGCTGTTTTTT.

This chain uses TRBV6-5 with TRBJ1-3; perhaps TRBD1 as D (5 bases). With 6 bases removed from V and 0 bases from J, the gap between germline ends came to 9 bases. The CDR3 sequence is 14 residues long. Germline CDR1 is MNHEY and CDR2 is SVGAGI. The CDR3, as DNA: TGTGCCAGCAGGGGGGGAGACTCTGGAAACACCATATATTTT. It encodes CASRGGDSGNTIYF.